This T cell receptor (beta chain) appears in the sequencing data of a study of technical replicates of blood from a few donors. The CDR3 loop spans 14 amino acids. Germline-derived CDR1 and CDR2 are GTSNPN and SVGIG (reference sequence). Trimming cost V 1 base and J 0 bases, with 9 bases left between them. Sequencing used immunoSEQ multiplex PCR; TCRdb keeps in-frame clones, though not all of them. Among some 14,000 clones listed, around 83% were seen once. The sequenced material came from PBMCs. The chain uses TRBV30 and TRBJ1-1; the D gene is possibly TRBD1 (5 bases). The source is a human donor in good health. The CDR3 reads CAWSGTTMNTEAFF. The CDR3 DNA reads TGTGCCTGGAGTGGGACAACCATGAACACTGAAGCTTTCTTT.